The 11 T cell receptor beta chains below were found in one sample sequenced in a study of identical twins. In TCRdb, the 5' RACE reads were re-called with MiXCR into one record per CDR3 protein. The sample contains 520,000 or so distinct CDR3 sequences, about 20% of which appear only once. Separately, the same data were catalogued under a study of T cells expressing NK-cell markers.

Material for sequencing was CD4+ T cells sorted from blood. The receptors were gathered from a woman aged 18-35 years in good health.

The rearrangement uses TRBV5-1 and TRBJ2-2; D is possibly TRBD1 (5 bases). The ends were cut back, 1 base at V and 7 bases at J, with 11 bases in the middle. Germline CDR1 and CDR2: SGHRS and YFSETQ. The CDR3 runs 14 residues. CDR3 DNA sequence: TGCGCCAGCAGCTTGAGGGCAACAGGCGGGGAGCTGTTTTTT. It yields the protein CASSLRATGGELFF.

The genes are TRBV7-3 and TRBJ2-5, with D perhaps matching TRBD1 or TRBD2 (5 bases each). CDR3 length: 13 residues. From germline, CDR1 is SGHTA and CDR2 FQGTGA. Trimming stripped 5 bases from V and 5 bases from J, with 12 bases between. The CDR3: CASSRDGRETQYF. The CDR3 nucleotides are TGTGCCAGCAGCAGGGACGGCCGGGAGACCCAGTACTTC.

The genes are TRBV18 and TRBJ2-2; 13 bases align to TRBD2. Germline CDR1 is KGHSH and CDR2 is LQKENI. Trimming took 5 bases from V and 0 from J; bases not matched to a gene: 3. CDR3 length equals 17 residues. The CDR3 coding sequence is TGTGCCAGCTCATCGGGACTAGCGGGACCGAACACCGGGGAGCTGTTTTTT. Its translation: CASSSGLAGPNTGELFF.

The chain employs TRBV5-1 and TRBJ2-1; D ambiguous. The CDR3 contains 12 residues. Trimming shortened V by 0 bases and J by 6 bases, and 4 bases separated the two germline ends. The V gene's germline CDR1 is SGHRS and CDR2 YFSETQ. CDR3 bases: TGCGCCAGCAGCTTGGAACTCAATGAGCAGTTCTTC. Translation: CASSLELNEQFF. Drawing the rest from reference TRBV5-1 and TRBJ2-1, the complete variable domain is KAGVTQTPRYLIKTRGQQVTLSCSPISGHRSVSWYQQTPGQGLQFLFEYFSETQRNKGNFPGRFSGRQFSNSRSEMNVSTLELGDSALYLCASSLELNEQFFGPGTRLTVL.

This clonotype was observed a handful of times. This chain uses TRBV21-1 with TRBJ2-5. TRBV21-1 is tagged as a pseudogene. The CDR3 runs to 16 residues. Written as DNA, the CDR3 is TGTGCCAGCAGCAAAGGAGCCGGCAGCAGTAGAGAGACCCAGTACTTC. Its protein is CASSKGAGSSRETQYF.

Of note for this clonotype: A much larger clonotype is one base distant, so this may be a read error. The V gene is TRBV20-1, the J gene TRBJ2-1; D remains ambiguous. Germline values: CDR1 DFQATT, CDR2 SNEGSKA (reference sequence). The CDR3 contains 13 residues. The CDR3 sequence: CSARAPGFNKQFF. Written as DNA, the CDR3 is TGCAGTGCTAGAGCCCCCGGCTTCAATAAGCAGTTCTTC.

V and J are TRBV5-1 and TRBJ2-1, with D maybe TRBD1 (6 bases). Trimming stripped 7 bases from V and 4 bases from J, with 18 bases between. Germline V lookup: CDR1 SGHRS, CDR2 YFSETQ. The length of the CDR3 is 15 residues. CDR3 protein: CASRLTGHSYNEQFF. In DNA, the CDR3 is TGCGCCAGCCGACTAACGGGACATTCATACAATGAGCAGTTCTTC.

There are a few counts of this clonotype. CDR3 amino acids: CASSRRTGGDSPLHF. Here the CDR3 DNA reads TGCGCCAGCAGCCGGAGGACAGGGGGCGATTCACCCCTCCACTTT. V and J are TRBV5-1 and TRBJ1-6, with 11 positions matching TRBD1. Germline CDR1 SGHRS, CDR2 YFSETQ. The CDR3 spans 15 residues. V was clipped by 4 bases and J by 8 bases; unmatched bases: 5.

The table lists this clonotype with a few counts. The V call is TRBV24-1, the J call TRBJ2-5, with D possibly being TRBD1 (6 bases). The germline V gene encodes CDR1 KGHDR and CDR2 SFDVKD. The CDR3 length is 16 residues. V lost 3 bases and J lost 5, with 18 bases in between. DNA for the CDR3: TGTGCCACCAGTGATGCGGGCAGGGGCGGCGGGGAGACCCAGTACTTC. Amino acid sequence: CATSDAGRGGGETQYF.

The chain has TRBV20-1 and TRBJ2-2, with D hard to call. This CDR3 is built from 12 residues. Germline values: CDR1 DFQATT, CDR2 SNEGSKA (reference sequence). Between the trimmed V and J ends, which lost 6 bases and 4 bases, there was a span of 9 bases. The CDR3 region is CSAAMSTGELFF. The CDR3 DNA sequence: TGCAGTGCCGCCATGAGCACCGGGGAGCTGTTTTTT.

The chain links TRBV5-1 to TRBJ2-3; D is uncertain. The V end was cut by 0 bases, the J end by 2 bases, with 7 bases between. This CDR3 is 14 amino acids long. Per the germline V gene, CDR1 is SGHRS and CDR2 is YFSETQ. This CDR3 is CASSLGMTTDTQYF. The CDR3, as DNA: TGCGCCAGCAGCTTGGGCATGACCACAGATACGCAGTATTTT. Using reference TRBV5-1 and TRBJ2-3 for the parts outside the CDR3, the full variable domain is KAGVTQTPRYLIKTRGQQVTLSCSPISGHRSVSWYQQTPGQGLQFLFEYFSETQRNKGNFPGRFSGRQFSNSRSEMNVSTLELGDSALYLCASSLGMTTDTQYFGPGTRLTVL.